The clone carrying this TCR beta chain was detected a few times. The target antigen is unknown. The record originates from a study of T-cell memory formation after mild COVID-19. For the study at large: Clusters were largely donor specific.

Regarding the study as a whole: CD4+ contracting clones were mainly CM and EM; CD8+ ones, EMRA. Pre-infection memory harbored some responding clones, suggesting cross-reactive memory joined.

The CDR3 totals 16 residues. Germline CDR1 and CDR2: SGHRS and YFSETQ. Trimming at V came to 4 bases and at J to 0 bases, leaving 5 bases not matched to a gene. cDNA libraries for TCR alpha and TCR beta, carrying sample barcodes and UMIs, came from 5'RACE with constant-segment primers. One entry per CDR3 protein results from TCRdb running MiXCR on the 5' RACE reads. The data contain 350,000 or so distinct CDR3 sequences, roughly 20% of them singletons. The sequence was obtained from a man aged 18 to 29 who had mild COVID-19 (a few samples of this study predate the infection). Cell type and time point are not known. The chain combines TRBV5-1 with TRBJ2-4, with 9 bases that match TRBD1. Sequenced material: PBMCs or a T cell subset sorted from them (not recorded which). The CDR3 loop is CASSEGTGLAKNIQYF. The CDR3, as DNA: TGCGCCAGCAGCGAGGGGACAGGGTTAGCCAAAAACATTCAGTACTTC.